In this sample, the clone carrying this T cell receptor (beta chain) turned up a few times. One end of the junction varies from germline; a read error may be responsible. The PCR had 60 Vbeta and 13 Jbeta primers. Using immunoSEQ multiplex PCR, the repertoire was profiled, and TCRdb retains in-frame clones only, with some absent. The sample records under 65,000 clones, approximately 84% being singletons. This entry belongs to a study of cytomegalovirus exposure and HLA in healthy donors. Every donor was a healthy person donating bone marrow. Germline CDR1 and CDR2: PRHDT and FYEKMQ (reference sequence). The CDR3 spans 15 residues.

The J gene is TRBJ2-5, the V gene TRBV13, with 15 bases matching TRBD2. The specimen sequenced was PBMCs. This clonotype was obtained from a man aged 50 or older in good health and CMV-seronegative. The CDR3, as DNA: TGTGCCAGCACCCCTTCGGGACTAGCGGGGGGACCAGTCCACTTC. This gives the protein CASTPSGLAGGPVHF.